A single sample is the source of the 3 T cell receptor beta chains below, sequenced in a study of brain T cells in children with intractable seizures. Some clones are missing from TCRdb's copy, which holds only in-frame ones; the method was immunoSEQ multiplex PCR. The top ten clones hold about 1.4% of a sample with tens of thousands of clones, about 92% of them seen once. The sample in question was peripheral blood, obtained at surgery. These receptors were obtained from a boy under two years old with tuberous sclerosis and intractable seizures.

The chain recombines TRBV10-2 with TRBJ1-2; no reliable D call. Per germline, CDR1 WSHSY and CDR2 SAAADI. Trimming shortened V by 5 bases and J by 13 bases, and 20 bases separated the two germline ends. This CDR3 has 13 amino acids. The CDR3 reads CASSFRFSAGGTF. The CDR3 region has the DNA TGCGCCAGCAGTTTCCGTTTTAGTGCAGGAGGCACCTTC.

In the case of this clone: Within the sample, other DNA sequences also encode this same CDR3. The chain carries TRBV7-3 and TRBJ2-3; D is unresolved. Germline-derived CDR1 and CDR2 are SGHTA and FQGTGA. The CDR3 sequence is 13 residues long. V lost 0 bases, J lost 6 bases, and 7 bases lay in between. This chain's CDR3 is CASSLTVRDTQYF. The CDR3 DNA is TGTGCCAGCAGCTTAACTGTCAGGGATACGCAGTATTTT.

The DNA for the CDR3 is TGTGCCAGCAGCCAGAGAGAGACCCAGTACTTC. Its translation is CASSQRETQYF. The rearrangement joins TRBV14 to TRBJ2-5; D is uncertain. This CDR3 region has 11 residues. Germline CDR1 and CDR2: SGHDN and FVKESK. With 3 bases removed from V and 4 bases from J, the gap between germline ends came to 3 bases.